Included here is one TCR beta chain sequence, with context. Its antigen is not known. The record originates from a study of OX40 agonist ivuxolimab in advanced cancers. TCRdb keeps only in-frame clones here, not all; method: immunoSEQ multiplex PCR. This sample has roughly 100,000 clones, with roughly 90% found just once. Whole-study results and caveats: CD8+ T cells (on average) carried more expanded clones than CD4+ T cells. Clones of CD4+ and CD8+ blood T cells grew by week 6 at doses of 0.1 to 3.0 mg/kg.

The sequenced sample was CD4+ or CD8+ T cells sorted from blood, obtained in a trial of the OX40 agonist ivuxolimab. This clonotype was sampled from an adult with an advanced solid tumor such as melanoma, head and neck, liver or kidney cancer.

The CDR3 spells CASRRDSTNYGYTF. The CDR3 DNA sequence: TGTGCCAGCAGGCGGGACAGCACTAACTATGGCTACACCTTC. V gene TRBV6-5 combines with J gene TRBJ1-2; TRBD1 matches 7 bases. The V segment lost 6 bases and the J segment 0 bases; nucleotides outside the gene matches: 4. The CDR3 sequence is 14 residues long. The V gene's germline CDR1 is MNHEY and CDR2 SVGAGI.